These 21 T cell receptor beta chains came from one sample sequenced in a study of PD-L1 blockade in urothelial cancer. Assay used: immunoSEQ multiplex PCR; TCRdb lists only in-frame clones, some missing. The sample shows 50,000 to 60,000 clones, about 87% of them seen only once. The material was PBMCs, obtained around atezolizumab (anti-PD-L1) treatment. These receptors originate from a man aged 35 to 55 with urothelial cancer.

This chain uses TRBV15 with TRBJ1-1; the match to TRBD1 covers 7 bases. Trimming cost V 4 bases and J 7 bases; bases outside gene matches: 6. Germline CDR1 is LNHNV and CDR2 is YYDKDF (reference sequence). This CDR3 has 13 amino acids. The CDR3 spells CATSKATGFEAFF. CDR3 bases: TGTGCCACCAGCAAGGCGACAGGGTTTGAAGCTTTCTTT.

The sample holds a few counts of this clone. The gene calls are TRBV2 and TRBJ2-5; TRBD2 might be the D (7 bases). The ends were cut back, 4 bases at V and 14 bases at J, with 17 bases in the middle. This CDR3 is 12 amino acids long. Germline V gene data show CDR1 as SNHLY and CDR2 as FYNNEI. The DNA of the CDR3 is TGTGCCAGCAGTGGCGGGGGACAAACTGAATACTTC. This encodes CASSGGGQTEYF.

The chain employs TRBV6-6 and TRBJ2-2; D call uncertain. The CDR3 contains 15 residues. Germline CDR1 and CDR2: MNHNY and SVGAGI (reference sequence). With 5 bases removed from V and 0 bases from J, the gap between germline ends came to 10 bases. DNA for the CDR3: TGTGCCAGCAGTCCCAGGTTCTCGAACACCGGGGAGCTGTTTTTT. Translating gives CASSPRFSNTGELFF.

The CDR3 protein is CASSSAGGRSNYGYTF. The CDR3 bases are TGTGCCAGCAGTTCGGCAGGAGGGCGGAGTAACTATGGCTACACCTTC. The chain joins TRBV27 to TRBJ1-2, with no clear D. In germline, CDR1 is MNHEY, CDR2 SMNVEV (reference sequence). There are 16 residues in the CDR3. The V and J ends lost 4 bases and 1 base respectively, with 16 bases between them.

The chain carries TRBV7-2 and TRBJ2-5; 8 positions agree with TRBD1. The germline CDR1 and CDR2 sequences are SGHTA and FQGNSA. V lost 5 bases to trimming and J lost 5 bases; unmatched junction nucleotides: 10. CDR3 size: 15 residues. The CDR3 protein is CASSPGQGWSETQYF. CDR3 nucleotides: TGTGCCAGCAGCCCCGGACAGGGATGGAGTGAGACCCAGTACTTC.

The chain is built from TRBV5-1 and TRBJ2-7; 7 bases map to TRBD2. V gave up 0 bases and J gave up 5 bases; unmatched junction bases: 14. This CDR3 has 17 residues. CDR1 is SGHRS, CDR2 YFSETQ, per germline. The DNA for the CDR3 is TGCGCCAGCAGCTTGGAGCCTAGCGGCCTTTCCGGGAACGAGCAGTACTTC. Amino acid sequence: CASSLEPSGLSGNEQYF.

V is TRBV6-6 and J is TRBJ2-2, with 9 bases that match TRBD1. Germline V gives CDR1 MNHNY, CDR2 SVGAGI (reference sequence). After removal of 8 bases from V and 6 bases from J, the junction contained 7 bases not matched to a gene. CDR3 length: 14 residues. This CDR3 reads CASRDRVGSGELFF. CDR3 bases: TGTGCCAGCCGGGACAGGGTAGGATCCGGGGAGCTGTTTTTT.

This chain uses TRBV6-1 with TRBJ1-1, with 7 bases that match TRBD1. The trim removed 6 bases at V and 6 bases at J, leaving 7 bases unmatched. This CDR3 spans 13 amino acids. Germline CDR1 is MNHNS and CDR2 is SASEGT. The CDR3 DNA sequence: TGTGCCAGCAGCCGAATAGGGGGCTCTGAAGCTTTCTTT. This encodes CASSRIGGSEAFF.

The chain is built from TRBV5-1 and TRBJ2-3; 7 bases are a match to TRBD2. The junction had 1 base not matched to a gene; V was cut back by 2 bases and J by 1 base. Per the germline V gene, CDR1 is SGHRS and CDR2 is YFSETQ. The CDR3 totals 14 residues. CDR3 nucleotides: TGCGCCAGCAGCTTTGCGGGAGGCACAGATACGCAGTATTTT. This codes for CASSFAGGTDTQYF.

The gene calls are TRBV25-1 and TRBJ2-1, with D possibly matching TRBD1 (6 bases). The CDR3 contains 13 residues. In germline, CDR1 is MGHDK, CDR2 SYGVNS. Trimming took off 2 bases at V and 8 bases at J, with 10 bases between the two ends. The CDR3 reads CASSEGEGDEQFF. The DNA of the CDR3 is TGTGCCAGCAGTGAAGGAGAGGGGGATGAGCAGTTCTTC.

The chain recombines TRBV28 with TRBJ1-5, with D unclear. V dropped 4 bases and J dropped 7 bases, with 17 bases sitting between them. The CDR3 length is 15 residues. From germline, CDR1 is MDHEN and CDR2 SYDVKM. CDR3 in DNA: TGTGCCAGCAGTTGGTTCGGGGAGGGAGGACAGCCCCAGCATTTT. Translated: CASSWFGEGGQPQHF.

The rearrangement links TRBV4-1 to TRBJ1-2; 9 bases agree with TRBD1. With 3 bases clipped from V and 6 bases from J, the junction kept 5 bases outside the gene matches. CDR1 and CDR2 (germline): MGHRA, YSYEKL. This CDR3 has 14 amino acids. This chain's CDR3 is CASSQLGQGNGYTF. Here the CDR3 DNA reads TGCGCCAGCAGCCAGTTGGGACAGGGAAATGGCTACACCTTC.

V is TRBV28 and J is TRBJ2-2; the match to TRBD2 covers 7 bases. CDR1 and CDR2 (germline): MDHEN, SYDVKM. The J segment lost 3 bases and the V segment lost 4 bases, leaving 11 bases of the junction unmatched. The CDR3 runs 17 residues. The DNA of the CDR3 is TGTGCCAGCAGTTCGCCCCCCGGGGGGAGTGACACCGGGGAGCTGTTTTTT. Translating gives CASSSPPGGSDTGELFF. The full variable domain, its missing parts supplied by reference TRBV28 and TRBJ2-2, is DVKVTQSSRYLVKRTGEKVFLECVQDMDHENMFWYRQDPGLGLRLIYFSYDVKMKEKGDIPEGYSVSREKKERFSLILESASTNQTSMYLCASSSPPGGSDTGELFFGEGSRLTVL.

V gene TRBV9 combines with J gene TRBJ1-1, with 8 nucleotides matching TRBD1. Per the germline V gene, CDR1 is SGDLS and CDR2 is YYNGEE. After removal of 4 bases from V and 4 bases from J, the junction contained 9 bases not matched to a gene. This CDR3 has 15 residues. The CDR3 is CASSRSGGAGTEAFF. The CDR3 bases are TGTGCCAGCAGCCGGTCAGGGGGCGCAGGCACTGAAGCTTTCTTT. The full variable domain, rest sourced from reference TRBV9 and TRBJ1-1, is DSGVTQTPKHLITATGQRVTLRCSPRSGDLSVYWYQQSLDQGLQFLIQYYNGEERAKGNILERFSAQQFPDLHSELNLSSLELGDSALYFCASSRSGGAGTEAFFGQGTRLTVV.

J is TRBJ2-1 and V is TRBV5-1, with 9 positions matching TRBD2. J lost 10 bases, V lost 5 bases, and 10 bases had no gene match. CDR3 length: 14 amino acids. Germline loops: CDR1 SGHRS, CDR2 YFSETQ. CDR3 residues: CASRTSGPAREQFF. The CDR3, as DNA: TGCGCCAGCAGGACTAGCGGCCCAGCGAGGGAGCAGTTCTTC.

The chain uses TRBV7-2 and TRBJ1-2; a possible D gene is TRBD1 (6 bases). V was trimmed by 1 base and J by 5 bases, leaving 14 bases between them. This CDR3 is 15 amino acids long. Germline CDR1 is SGHTA and CDR2 is FQGNSA. DNA for the CDR3: TGTGCCAGCAGCTTAGGGCAGGGGAAGAGGTATGGCTACACCTTC. Protein product: CASSLGQGKRYGYTF.

This clone appeared a few times. V is TRBV30 and J is TRBJ1-1; 9 bases match TRBD1. Trimming cost V 4 bases and J 4 bases; bases outside gene matches: 10. The CDR3 consists of 15 residues. The germline V gene has CDR1 GTSNPN and CDR2 SVGIG (reference sequence). The CDR3 bases are TGTGCCTGGAAGAAGGACAGGGGAGGGGGCACTGAAGCTTTCTTT. It codes for CAWKKDRGGGTEAFF.

The chain uses TRBV11-2 and TRBJ2-7, with D perhaps matching TRBD1 (6 bases). The CDR3 sequence is 17 residues long. Trimming cost V 2 bases and J 5 bases, with 22 bases left between them. Germline V gives CDR1 SGHAT, CDR2 FQNNGV. CDR3 loop: CASSLKPARTVLDEQYF. In nucleotides, the CDR3 is TGTGCCAGCAGCTTAAAGCCGGCCAGGACAGTACTCGACGAGCAGTACTTC.

This clone was recorded once. The chain combines TRBV7-9 with TRBJ2-5; unclear D gene. Per the germline V gene, CDR1 is SEHNR and CDR2 is FQNEAQ (reference sequence). The CDR3 has 13 residues. V was cut by 3 bases and J by 5 bases, with 10 bases left in between. The CDR3 DNA is TGTGCCAGCAGCTTCCGTGTTCGGGAGACCCAGTACTTC. Amino acid sequence: CASSFRVRETQYF.

This clone came up once. This chain joins TRBV4-1 and TRBJ2-5; 8 positions match TRBD1. The CDR3 runs to 16 residues. The germline V gene has CDR1 MGHRA and CDR2 YSYEKL. The junction had 9 bases not matched to a gene; V was cut back by 1 base and J by 5 bases. The CDR3 reads CASSQGTGLIRETQYF. The CDR3 nucleotides read TGCGCCAGCAGCCAAGGGACAGGGTTAATCCGGGAGACCCAGTACTTC.

CDR3 nucleotides: TGTGCCAGCAGCTGGGACAGCCACCCGACCACTGAAGCTTTCTTT. As protein: CASSWDSHPTTEAFF. The J gene is TRBJ1-1, the V gene TRBV5-6, with 7 bases aligning to TRBD1. This CDR3 contains 15 residues. V lost 3 bases to trimming and J lost 4 bases; unmatched junction nucleotides: 9. The germline V gene has CDR1 SGHDT and CDR2 YYEEEE.